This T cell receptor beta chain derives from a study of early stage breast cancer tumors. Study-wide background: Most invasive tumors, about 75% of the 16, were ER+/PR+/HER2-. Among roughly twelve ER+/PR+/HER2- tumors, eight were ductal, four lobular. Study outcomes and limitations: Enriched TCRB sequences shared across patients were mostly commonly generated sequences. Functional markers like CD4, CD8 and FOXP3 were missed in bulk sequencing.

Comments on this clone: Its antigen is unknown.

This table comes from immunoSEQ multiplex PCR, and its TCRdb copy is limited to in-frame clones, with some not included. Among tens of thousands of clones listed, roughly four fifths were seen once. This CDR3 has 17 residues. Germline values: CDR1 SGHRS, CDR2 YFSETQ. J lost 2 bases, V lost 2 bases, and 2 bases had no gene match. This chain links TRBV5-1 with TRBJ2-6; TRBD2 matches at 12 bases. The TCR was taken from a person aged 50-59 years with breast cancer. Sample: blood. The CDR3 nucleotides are TGCGCCAGCAGCTTTCTAGCGGGGGGGACTGGGGCCAACGTCCTGACTTTC. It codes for CASSFLAGGTGANVLTF.